Listed here are 26 T cell receptor beta chains from one sample, sequenced in a study of CD8+CD57+ T cells in acquired aplastic anemia. Genomic DNA acted as the template from which TCR beta VDJ combination and CDR3 sequence profiling were carried out. TCRdb passed the reads through MiXCR, listing each CDR3 protein once. The data contain around 200,000 distinct CDR3 sequences, roughly 45% of them singletons. Previously, flow cytometry had revealed CD8+CD57+ cell expansion in the patients chosen for sequencing. Sequencing was done on a sample of sorted CD4+, CD8+, or CD8+CD57+ T cells (not recorded which) from PBMCs. Receptors were obtained from a human donor with aplastic anemia.

In this sample, this clonotype turned up many times. V and J are TRBV12-3 or TRBV12-4 and TRBJ2-3, with D tentatively TRBD2 (6 bases). V was shortened by 2 bases and J by 1 base, with 16 bases between the two germline ends. This CDR3 contains 17 residues. The CDR3 region has the DNA TGTGCCAGCAGTTTAAGCTCTGGCGGAGGGGGCACAGATACGCAGTATTTT. This translates into CASSLSSGGGGTDTQYF.

This CDR3 is CASDPGQANSPLHF. The CDR3 DNA follows: TGTGCCAGTGATCCGGGACAGGCGAATTCACCCCTCCACTTT. The V gene is TRBV19, the J gene TRBJ1-6, with 8 bases that match TRBD1. Germline V CDR1 and CDR2: LNHDA, SQIVND (reference sequence). The CDR3 runs 14 residues. The V and J ends lost 8 bases and 7 bases, in that order; junction bases with no gene match: 7. The complete variable domain, with remaining parts taken from reference TRBV19 and TRBJ1-6, reads DGGITQSPKYLFRKEGQNVTLSCEQNLNHDAMYWYRQDPGQGLRLIYYSQIVNDFQKGDIAEGYSVSREKKESFPLTVTSAQKNPTAFYLCASDPGQANSPLHFGNGTRLTVT.

Concerning this clonotype: This may be a read error, as it is one base from a much larger clone. J is TRBJ2-1 and V is TRBV7-8; D possibly corresponds to TRBD1 (6 bases). This CDR3 contains 13 residues. CDR1 and CDR2 from the germline V gene are SGHVS and FQNEAQ. CDR3 region: CAGSLERGTEQFF. The CDR3 bases are TGTGCCGGCAGCTTAGAAAGGGGGACGGAGCAGTTCTTC.

V is TRBV2 and J is TRBJ2-5; 8 nucleotides align to TRBD2. Germline V CDR1 and CDR2: SNHLY, FYNNEI. This CDR3 is 16 amino acids long. V was clipped by 6 bases and J by 4 bases; unmatched bases: 13. This CDR3 is CASRGGGLAGSETQYF. The CDR3 DNA reads as TGTGCCAGCAGGGGAGGGGGGCTAGCGGGCTCAGAGACCCAGTACTTC.

The chain links TRBV24-1 to TRBJ2-1; D is perhaps TRBD1 or TRBD2 (6 bases each). The germline V gene encodes CDR1 KGHDR and CDR2 SFDVKD. This CDR3 comprises 16 residues. Deletions cut 3 bases from V and 6 bases from J, with 17 bases between. As DNA, the CDR3 is TGTGCCACCAGTGATGGGGGGACAAGGGGCCGCAATGAGCAGTTCTTC. Amino acids: CATSDGGTRGRNEQFF.

This clonotype was observed a single time. The chain has TRBV2 and TRBJ2-1, with TRBD2 matching over 12 bases. Trimming at V came to 7 bases and at J to 10 bases, leaving 2 bases not matched to a gene. Germline V lookup: CDR1 SNHLY, CDR2 FYNNEI. There are 12 residues in the CDR3. The CDR3 nucleotides are TGTGCCAGCACTCTAGCGGGGGGGGAGCAGTTCTTC. This gives the protein CASTLAGGEQFF.

The V call is TRBV15, the J call TRBJ2-7; the match to TRBD2 covers 14 bases. Germline trimming cut 8 bases from V and 4 bases from J; bases unmatched to any gene: 4. Germline CDR1 is LNHNV and CDR2 is YYDKDF (reference sequence). The CDR3 is 14 amino acids. CDR3 bases: TGTGCCACCCTGGGACTAGCGGGGGAGTACGAGCAGTACTTC. Protein sequence: CATLGLAGEYEQYF.

This clonotype was seen at least ten times. The genes are TRBV20-1 and TRBJ2-4; D possibly matches TRBD1 or TRBD2 (5 bases each). CDR1 DFQATT and CDR2 SNEGSKA come from the germline V gene (reference sequence). CDR3 length: 17 residues. V gave up 5 bases and J gave up 5 bases, with 25 bases separating them. CDR3 nucleotide sequence: TGCAGTGCTTTCGGGACCGAGTTAAGTAGGACTCAAAACATTCAGTACTTC. Translation gives CSAFGTELSRTQNIQYF.

The chain couples TRBV7-9 to TRBJ1-6, with D unresolved. There are 16 residues in the CDR3. CDR1 is SEHNR and CDR2 is FQNEAQ in the germline V gene (reference sequence). V lost 4 bases and J 1 base, leaving 11 bases between the germline ends. The CDR3 spells CASSSSLTSYNSPLHF. The CDR3 DNA sequence: TGTGCCAGCAGCTCGTCGTTAACGTCCTATAATTCACCCCTCCACTTT.

This clonotype showed up many times. The DNA of the CDR3 is TGTGCCAGCAGTTCAGGGGGGGAAAAACTGTTTTTT. It codes for CASSSGGEKLFF. The V and J genes are TRBV6-5 and TRBJ1-4, with 7 bases fitting TRBD1. The CDR3 length is 12 residues. The germline CDR1 and CDR2 sequences are MNHEY and SVGAGI. The trim removed 4 bases at V and 8 bases at J, leaving 1 base unmatched.

This clonotype has at least ten counts. This rearrangement joins TRBV6-6 to TRBJ1-4; weak D call: TRBD1 (5 bases). Germline V CDR1 and CDR2: MNHNY, SVGAGI (reference sequence). CDR3 length equals 15 residues. V was trimmed by 2 bases and J by 6 bases, leaving 13 bases between them. The CDR3 reads CASSYRQGEDEKLFF. The DNA of the CDR3 is TGTGCCAGCAGTTACCGCCAGGGAGAGGATGAAAAACTGTTTTTT.

The chain carries TRBV6-5 and TRBJ1-4; D unresolved. CDR3 size: 15 residues. The ends were cut back, 4 bases at V and 5 bases at J, with 14 bases in the middle. Germline-derived CDR1 and CDR2 are MNHEY and SVGAGI. CDR3 in amino acids: CASSSSGIRNEKLFF. The CDR3 DNA reads as TGTGCCAGCAGTTCCTCCGGGATTAGAAATGAAAAACTGTTTTTT.

The CDR3 loop reads CASSLRLAGIKETQYF. The CDR3 region has the DNA TGTGCCAGCAGCCTGAGACTAGCGGGCATCAAAGAGACCCAGTACTTC. This chain connects TRBV7-2 to TRBJ2-5; 10 bases map to TRBD2. This CDR3 is 16 amino acids long. J was trimmed by 3 bases and V by 5 bases; bases with no gene match: 9. The V gene's germline CDR1 is SGHTA and CDR2 FQGNSA.

To note about this clonotype: Relative to the germline gene, one junction end is altered; a read error may explain this. V and J are TRBV19 and TRBJ1-1; D ambiguous. This CDR3 has 14 amino acids. Germline V lookup: CDR1 LNHDA, CDR2 SQIVND (reference sequence). The CDR3 DNA follows: TGTGCCAGCAGTACATCTCGGGGAGAGACTGAAGCTTCCTTT. Its protein product is CASSTSRGETEASF.

A word on this clonotype: A single base separates this from a much larger clone, so it may be a read error. The chain employs TRBV6-6 and TRBJ2-7; perhaps D is TRBD1 or TRBD2 (6 bases each). Trimming cost V 6 bases and J 9 bases, with 12 bases left between them. The germline gives CDR1 MNHNY, CDR2 SVGAGI (reference sequence). The CDR3 totals 11 residues. This chain's CDR3 is CASSHGGGQYF. The CDR3 DNA is TGTGCCAGCAGCCACGGGGGCGGGCAGTACTTC.

There are many counts of this clonotype. The rearrangement joins TRBV5-6 to TRBJ2-1, with TRBD1 as a possible D gene (6 bases). The V gene lost 1 base and the J gene lost 13 bases, with 15 bases spanning the gap. Germline V gene lookup returns CDR1 SGHDT and CDR2 YYEEEE. This CDR3 region has 13 residues. This chain's CDR3 is CASSLMDSGVQFF. CDR3 DNA: TGTGCCAGCAGCTTGATGGACAGTGGGGTCCAGTTCTTC.

This clonotype was recorded only once. The chain joins TRBV2 to TRBJ2-7; 9 positions agree with TRBD2. The J call may be mistaken, given a closer DNA end match to TRBJ2-1. Germline lookup yields CDR1 SNHLY and CDR2 FYNNEI. This CDR3 is 17 amino acids long. In DNA, the CDR3 is TGTGCCAGCACCCGGTCTTTTAGGACTAGCGACTGGAATGAGCAGTTCTTC. Amino acids: CASTRSFRTSDWNEQFF.

This chain uses TRBV6-6 with TRBJ1-1; D remains ambiguous. Trimming removed 4 bases from V and 1 base from J, with 7 bases in between. Germline CDR1 reads MNHNY; CDR2 reads SVGAGI (reference sequence). The CDR3 covers 13 residues. The CDR3 sequence is CASSLERNTEAFF. In DNA form, the CDR3 reads TGTGCCAGCAGTTTAGAGAGGAACACTGAAGCTTTCTTT.

The rearrangement links TRBV2 to TRBJ2-5; TRBD2 might be the D (7 bases). CDR3 size: 14 residues. Per the germline V gene, CDR1 is SNHLY and CDR2 is FYNNEI. V gave up 7 bases and J gave up 5 bases, with 17 bases separating them. The CDR3 coding sequence is TGTGCCAGCACCCTAGGGGGGGGAGGCGAGACCCAGTACTTC. Translated, it gives CASTLGGGGETQYF.

V and J are TRBV12-3 or TRBV12-4 and TRBJ1-1; D is ambiguous. The CDR3 totals 13 residues. Trimming cost V 3 bases and J 3 bases, with 8 bases left between them. CDR3 DNA sequence: TGTGCCAGCAGTTTTAGTGCCTACACTGAAGCTTTCTTT. Its protein product is CASSFSAYTEAFF.

The chain combines TRBV20-1 with TRBJ2-7, with 8 bases identical to TRBD2. Germline-derived CDR1 and CDR2 are DFQATT and SNEGSKA (reference sequence). V shed 3 bases, J shed 6 bases, and the junction held 7 bases outside the gene matches. This CDR3 has 13 amino acids. For the CDR3, the DNA is TGCAGTGCTAGCGGGGGGGCATGGTCCGAGCAGTACTTC. Protein: CSASGGAWSEQYF.

The sample holds many counts of this clonotype. This chain links TRBV5-4 with TRBJ2-5, with a possible D match to TRBD1 (6 bases). V was clipped by 2 bases and J by 7 bases, with 18 bases between them. Looked up from germline, CDR1 is SGHNT and CDR2 is YYREEE (reference sequence). There are 15 residues in the CDR3. CDR3 nucleotides: TGTGCCAGCAGCTTCACAGGGTTATTGATTGGGACCCAGTACTTC. As protein: CASSFTGLLIGTQYF.

In regard to this clonotype: This may stem from a read error, because a much larger clone lies one nucleotide away. V and J are TRBV5-4 and TRBJ1-4; D call uncertain. Germline CDR1 and CDR2: SGHNT and YYREEE (reference sequence). Trimming pared 0 bases from V and 10 bases from J, leaving 10 bases between. The CDR3 loop spans 13 amino acids. CDR3 bases: TGTGCCAGCAGCTTGGATCCGTTAGGAAAACTGTTTTTT. Amino acids: CASSLDPLGKLFF.

V and J are TRBV19 and TRBJ2-2; 7 nucleotides line up with TRBD1. V trimming: 8 bases; J trimming: 1 base; junction bases outside the gene matches: 19. CDR1 is LNHDA and CDR2 is SQIVND in the germline V gene (reference sequence). The CDR3 contains 19 residues. The CDR3 protein is CASSLFPGTVERNTGELFF. The CDR3 DNA is TGTGCCAGTTCCCTGTTCCCCGGGACAGTCGAAAGGAACACCGGGGAGCTGTTTTTT.

This clonotype was observed once. The chain joins TRBV5-6 to TRBJ1-4; D is unclear. V lost 3 bases and J lost 3, with 12 bases in between. This CDR3 spans 15 amino acids. Germline V CDR1 and CDR2: SGHDT, YYEEEE. The CDR3 protein is CASSSTRHSNEKLFF. In DNA form, the CDR3 reads TGTGCCAGCAGCTCGACCAGGCACTCTAATGAAAAACTGTTTTTT.

The rearrangement links TRBV10-3 to TRBJ2-7; the match to TRBD1 covers 11 bases. Germline loops: CDR1 ENHRY, CDR2 SYGVKD. The CDR3 is made up of 14 amino acids. The ends lost 2 bases at V and 6 bases at J; junction bases unmatched: 3. The CDR3 nucleotides read TGTGCCATCAGTGAGGGACAGGGGGCACTCGAGCAGTACTTC. Translated: CAISEGQGALEQYF.